These 10 T cell receptor beta chains were sequenced from one sample in a study of T-cell memory formation after mild COVID-19. TCRdb re-called the 5' RACE reads with MiXCR, one entry per CDR3 protein. The table shows more than 450,000 distinct CDR3 sequences, with about a sixth occurring only once. The specimen sequenced was PBMCs or a T cell subset sorted from them (not recorded which). The receptors were gathered from an adult woman who had mild COVID-19 (a few samples of this study predate the infection). Cell type and time point are not known.

The chain is built from TRBV15 and TRBJ2-7; D is perhaps TRBD2 (5 bases). The CDR3 is 12 residues long. V lost 5 bases to trimming and J lost 2 bases, with 7 bases between them. CDR1 and CDR2 from the germline V gene are LNHNV and YYDKDF (reference sequence). The CDR3 region has the DNA TGTGCCACCAGCGAGGGAACCTACGAGCAGTACTTC. Amino acid sequence: CATSEGTYEQYF.

This clonotype turned up a few times. V and J are TRBV29-1 and TRBJ2-1; TRBD2 might be the D (5 bases). CDR1 and CDR2 from the germline V gene are SQVTM and ANQGSEA. The CDR3 is made up of 14 amino acids. V lost 3 bases to trimming and J lost 0 bases, with 9 bases between them. CDR3: CSVDGLSSYNEQFF. In nucleotides, the CDR3 is TGCAGCGTTGACGGACTGAGCTCCTACAATGAGCAGTTCTTC.

This clonotype was observed a handful of times. V gene TRBV12-3 or TRBV12-4 combines with J gene TRBJ2-7; D perhaps matches TRBD2 (6 bases). The CDR3 contains 13 residues. V was cut by 7 bases and J by 5 bases, with 15 bases left in between. CDR3 sequence: CASMASWRDEQYF. As DNA, the CDR3 is TGTGCCAGCATGGCCTCGTGGAGGGACGAGCAGTACTTC.

V and J are TRBV5-4 and TRBJ2-7; TRBD1 agrees at 8 bases. The V segment lost 2 bases and the J segment 3 bases; nucleotides outside the gene matches: 1. The CDR3 sequence is 13 residues long. Germline V gene lookup returns CDR1 SGHNT and CDR2 YYREEE (reference sequence). The CDR3 DNA sequence: TGTGCCAGCAGCTTTGGGACAGGCTACGAGCAGTACTTC. It encodes CASSFGTGYEQYF.

The chain is built from TRBV12-3 or TRBV12-4 and TRBJ2-7; 8 positions agree with TRBD2. The CDR3 is 14 amino acids. The V and J ends lost 4 bases and 2 bases, in that order; junction bases with no gene match: 4. CDR3 nucleotides: TGTGCCAGCAGTTCGGGAGCGGGGGCCTACGAGCAGTACTTC. The encoded protein is CASSSGAGAYEQYF.

This clonotype was observed a few times. The chain is built from TRBV12-3 or TRBV12-4 and TRBJ2-1; D is ambiguous. The CDR3 extends over 12 amino acids. Deletions cut 5 bases from V and 6 bases from J, with 8 bases between. Written as DNA, the CDR3 is TGTGCCAGCAGTGTTAGTCCCAATGAGCAGTTCTTC. Encoded protein: CASSVSPNEQFF.

In this sample, this clonotype turned up a few times. The rearrangement uses TRBV27 and TRBJ2-7; a possible D gene is TRBD1 (6 bases). Per germline, CDR1 MNHEY and CDR2 SMNVEV (reference sequence). The CDR3 consists of 16 residues. The ends were cut back, 2 bases at V and 4 bases at J, with 18 bases in the middle. CDR3 coding DNA: TGTGCCAGCAGTTTAACGAGGGGGTCCTCGGGGTACGAGCAGTACTTC. As protein: CASSLTRGSSGYEQYF.

This clonotype was counted between two and nine times. The junction differs from germline at one of its ends, possibly a read error. The J gene is TRBJ1-3, the V gene TRBV12-3 or TRBV12-4; the D is unclear. There are 10 residues in the CDR3. The CDR3 bases are TGTGCCAGCAGTTTAGTGCAAGTTGATTTT. Protein sequence: CASSLVQVDF.

This clonotype was observed a handful of times. The chain recombines TRBV29-1 with TRBJ2-5, with unresolved D. CDR1 SQVTM and CDR2 ANQGSEA come from the germline V gene. The ends were cut back, 0 bases at V and 4 bases at J, with 9 bases in the middle. The length of the CDR3 is 13 residues. The CDR3 is CSVEESSGETQYF. Written as DNA, the CDR3 is TGCAGCGTTGAAGAGAGCTCTGGAGAGACCCAGTACTTC. The whole variable domain, filled in from reference TRBV29-1 and TRBJ2-5, reads SAVISQKPSRDICQRGTSLTIQCQVDSQVTMMFWYRQQPGQSLTLIATANQGSEATYESGFVIDKFPISRPNLTFSTLTVSNMSPEDSSIYLCSVEESSGETQYFGPGTRLLVL.

This clonotype was recorded a few times. CDR3 bases: TGTGCCAGCAGCTGGAAAGGGGGACTAGCGGGCCTCTACGAGCAGTACTTC. Translated: CASSWKGGLAGLYEQYF. The rearrangement links TRBV3-2 to TRBJ2-7; TRBD2 is taken as the D call from the table, unchecked against the DNA. TRBV3-2 constitutes a pseudogene. CDR3 size: 17 residues.